One sample yielded the 2 T cell receptor beta chains listed below, sequenced in a study of CD8+ T cells in alopecia areata. Treatment meaning: oral pan-JAK inhibitor, 5-10 mg twice daily. RNA extraction was followed by reverse transcription into cDNA, which acted as the sequencing template. Repertoires were generated with immunoSEQ multiplex PCR, while TCRdb's copy carries only in-frame clones and drops some. The sample includes fewer than 150,000 clones, roughly 82% of them seen just once. The sequenced sample was CD8+ T cells sorted from blood, obtained at week 4, from a patient treated with tofacitinib. These receptors all come from a human donor with alopecia areata.

CDR3 loop: CASSLLNAGNSYNSPLHF. The DNA of the CDR3 is TGTGCCAGCAGTTTATTAAACGCGGGGAACTCCTATAATTCACCCCTCCACTTT. The V call is TRBV27, the J call TRBJ1-6, with no clear D. The V end was cut by 1 base, the J end by 0 bases, with 13 bases between. The germline V gene encodes CDR1 MNHEY and CDR2 SMNVEV (reference sequence). The CDR3 length is 18 residues.

The chain joins TRBV5-1 to TRBJ1-2; possible D gene TRBD1, 5 bases. CDR3 length equals 14 residues. V was clipped by 2 bases and J by 5 bases, with 13 bases between them. CDR1 and CDR2 from the germline V gene are SGHRS and YFSETQ. CDR3: CASSFEGAQYGYTF. The CDR3 nucleotides are TGCGCCAGCAGCTTCGAAGGGGCCCAATATGGCTACACCTTC.